Each of the 25 T cell receptor beta chains below was sequenced from the same sample in a study of blood T cell repertoires in COVID-19 (dated by TCRdb to 2020 to 2022). Library preparation was by the immunoSEQ multiplex PCR assay. The table comes from immuneACCESS by way of TCRdb, which keeps in-frame sequences with V and J called. Part of the clones is missing from these tables; in studies checked, under half for an unresolved V gene and the rest for unknown reasons. The sample table lists approximately 110,000 clones, 70% to 90% of them with a count of one. The ten largest clones add up to roughly 4.4% of the sample. The sequencing input was peripheral blood. The receptors stem from a woman aged 50 to 60 with acute or convalescent COVID-19.

The V and J genes are TRBV5-6 and TRBJ2-2; 7 bases align to TRBD2. Germline V lookup: CDR1 SGHDT, CDR2 YYEEEE. Unmatched junction bases numbered 11, after V lost 0 bases and J lost 3 bases. The CDR3 contains 18 residues. CDR3 DNA sequence: TGTGCCAGCAGCTTGGCAATGGCGGGGGAGGTGGACACCGGGGAGCTGTTTTTT. This codes for CASSLAMAGEVDTGELFF.

The CDR3 coding sequence is TGTGCCTGGAGACCCCGACGGACAGGGCGGCTAAGGGGAAACACCATATATTTT. It encodes CAWRPRRTGRLRGNTIYF. The chain employs TRBV30 and TRBJ1-3; TRBD1 aligns across 8 bases. This CDR3 contains 18 residues. Germline V CDR1 and CDR2: GTSNPN, SVGIG (reference sequence). J gave up 4 bases and V 3 bases, and 17 bases lay outside the gene matches.

The sample holds one count of this clone. V and J are TRBV6-5 and TRBJ2-7; 10 bases align to TRBD2. Germline CDR1 is MNHEY and CDR2 is SVGAGI. CDR3 length equals 15 residues. The V and J ends lost 6 bases and 2 bases, in that order; junction bases with no gene match: 7. The CDR3 DNA reads as TGTGCCAGCAGGCCCCCGGGACTAGCGACCTACGAGCAGTACTTC. It yields the protein CASRPPGLATYEQYF.

V gene TRBV29-1 combines with J gene TRBJ2-1; D perhaps matches TRBD1 (6 bases). The germline CDR1 and CDR2 sequences are SQVTM and ANQGSEA. The length of the CDR3 is 14 residues. Trimming cost V 2 bases and J 4 bases, with 12 bases left between them. The CDR3 reads CSVEPGVGYNEQFF. CDR3 DNA: TGCAGCGTTGAACCAGGGGTTGGGTACAATGAGCAGTTCTTC.

The J gene is TRBJ2-3, the V gene TRBV24-1; 7 nucleotides align to TRBD2. The trim removed 4 bases at V and 2 bases at J, leaving 2 bases unmatched. The CDR3 has 14 residues. CDR1 and CDR2 from the germline V gene are KGHDR and SFDVKD. The CDR3, as DNA: TGTGCCACCAGTGAGCGGGAGCTCACAGATACGCAGTATTTT. This codes for CATSERELTDTQYF.

This rearrangement joins TRBV14 to TRBJ1-5; perhaps TRBD1 as D (5 bases). From germline, CDR1 is SGHDN and CDR2 FVKESK. Trimming left V 0 bases short and J 9 bases short, with 9 bases between. The CDR3 runs to 13 residues. The CDR3 coding sequence is TGTGCCAGCAGCCAAGATCTAAGGGGGCCCCAGCATTTT. Translation: CASSQDLRGPQHF.

This clone was detected a few times. V and J are TRBV7-2 and TRBJ1-5; perhaps TRBD1 as D (5 bases). The V and J ends lost 2 bases and 6 bases respectively, with 14 bases between them. CDR1 and CDR2 (germline): SGHTA, FQGNSA. This CDR3 has 15 residues. This CDR3 reads CASSLLPGRGQPQHF. The CDR3 nucleotides read TGTGCCAGCAGCTTATTACCGGGGAGGGGTCAGCCCCAGCATTTT.

The chain joins TRBV7-6 to TRBJ2-2; D is possibly TRBD1 (5 bases). This CDR3 is built from 13 residues. Germline CDR1 is SGHVS and CDR2 is FNYEAQ. Trimming took off 6 bases at V and 7 bases at J, with 12 bases between the two ends. The CDR3 region is CASRPRDSGELFF. The DNA for the CDR3 is TGTGCCAGCAGACCCAGGGATAGCGGGGAGCTGTTTTTT. The whole variable domain, filled in from reference TRBV7-6 and TRBJ2-2, reads GAGVSQSPRYKVTKRGQDVALRCDPISGHVSLYWYRQALGQGPEFLTYFNYEAQQDKSGLPNDRFSAERPEGSISTLTIQRTEQRDSAMYRCASRPRDSGELFFGEGSRLTVL.

This clone was counted once. The chain combines TRBV28 with TRBJ2-6; 10 bases match TRBD2. The ends lost 5 bases at V and 2 bases at J; junction bases unmatched: 3. Per the germline V gene, CDR1 is MDHEN and CDR2 is SYDVKM. The CDR3 has 16 amino acids. CDR3 in DNA: TGTGCCAGCAGTACAGCGGGAGGGCCTGGGGCCAACGTCCTGACTTTC. Protein product: CASSTAGGPGANVLTF.

This rearrangement joins TRBV4-1 to TRBJ2-5, with D maybe TRBD1 (5 bases). Deletions cut 3 bases from V and 10 bases from J, with 24 bases between. This CDR3 is 16 amino acids long. Germline CDR1 and CDR2: MGHRA and YSYEKL. Here the CDR3 reads CASSQLDIISFGGQYF. The CDR3 coding sequence is TGCGCCAGCAGCCAGCTGGACATTATTAGCTTCGGTGGCCAGTACTTC.

The chain uses TRBV29-1 and TRBJ1-4; D is perhaps TRBD1 (6 bases). Germline values: CDR1 SQVTM, CDR2 ANQGSEA. CDR3 length: 15 residues. The germline V and J ends were trimmed by 5 bases and 4 bases, with 17 bases remaining between them. CDR3 amino acids: CSVQGNRRNNEKLFF. As DNA, the CDR3 is TGCAGCGTTCAGGGGAATCGGCGGAATAATGAAAAACTGTTTTTT.

The V and J genes are TRBV5-1 and TRBJ1-2; D perhaps matches TRBD1 (5 bases). V lost 0 bases to trimming and J lost 4 bases, with 13 bases between them. CDR3 length equals 15 residues. CDR1 SGHRS and CDR2 YFSETQ come from the germline V gene. The CDR3, as DNA: TGCGCCAGCAGCTTGGTTGCTCAGGGAGGCTATGGCTACACCTTC. Protein sequence: CASSLVAQGGYGYTF.

The chain joins TRBV3-1 (or the pseudogene TRBV3-2) to TRBJ1-1, with D maybe TRBD1 (6 bases). The CDR3 totals 14 residues. Per the germline V gene, CDR1 is LGHDT and CDR2 is YNNKEL (reference sequence). V was clipped by 4 bases and J by 1 base, with 10 bases between them. This chain's CDR3 is CASSLTGQNTEAFF. CDR3 coding DNA: TGTGCCAGCAGCCTAACGGGACAGAACACTGAAGCTTTCTTT.

The chain combines TRBV28 with TRBJ2-4, with 9 bases fitting TRBD1. J gave up 7 bases and V 3 bases, and 10 bases lay outside the gene matches. The CDR3 is 16 residues long. The germline gives CDR1 MDHEN, CDR2 SYDVKM. The CDR3 DNA follows: TGTGCCAGCAGTTTGCTACAGGGGGCGCGGCGGAACATTCAGTACTTC. Its translation is CASSLLQGARRNIQYF.

This sequence joins TRBV12-3 or TRBV12-4 and TRBJ2-7; 9 bases are a match to TRBD1. The CDR3 runs 13 residues. V shed 10 bases and J 1 base; nucleotides not matched to a gene: 5. The CDR3 sequence is CATSTGGSYEQYF. CDR3 DNA sequence: TGTGCCACATCGACAGGGGGTTCCTACGAGCAGTACTTC.

This clone was recorded only once. The chain recombines TRBV27 with TRBJ2-1, with TRBD2 matching over 10 bases. The CDR3 covers 15 residues. Germline V gives CDR1 MNHEY, CDR2 SMNVEV (reference sequence). V lost 3 bases, J lost 3 bases, and 2 bases stayed unmatched. The DNA of the CDR3 is TGTGCCAGCAGTTTGCAGCGGGAGGGCTACAATGAGCAGTTCTTC. It codes for CASSLQREGYNEQFF.

V gene TRBV30 combines with J gene TRBJ2-7; no definite D call. V gave up 1 base and J gave up 0 bases, with 10 bases separating them. The length of the CDR3 is 14 residues. The V gene's germline CDR1 is GTSNPN and CDR2 SVGIG (reference sequence). CDR3 in DNA: TGTGCCTGGAGTGGGAGTTCTAGCTCCTACGAGCAGTACTTC. Protein product: CAWSGSSSSYEQYF.

The V and J genes are TRBV2 and TRBJ1-2; 8 bases align to TRBD1. J gave up 5 bases and V 2 bases, and 4 bases lay outside the gene matches. Germline CDR1 SNHLY, CDR2 FYNNEI. The CDR3 has 14 residues. CDR3 protein: CASSEQGAKYGYTF. As DNA, the CDR3 is TGTGCCAGCAGTGAACAGGGGGCAAAATATGGCTACACCTTC.

V and J are TRBV18 and TRBJ2-1; D is undetermined. The CDR3 is 15 amino acids. The germline V gene encodes CDR1 KGHSH and CDR2 LQKENI. The V end lost 3 bases, the J end lost 3 bases, and 12 bases lay between the germline ends. As DNA, the CDR3 is TGTGCCAGCTCACCCCGCAGTGAAATCTACAATGAGCAGTTCTTC. This gives the protein CASSPRSEIYNEQFF.

This clone was seen a few times. The CDR3 sequence: CASSLRSRTDSTDGYTF. CDR3 nucleotide sequence: TGTGCCAGCAGCTTAAGATCGAGGACGGACAGTACAGATGGCTACACCTTC. The gene calls are TRBV11-2 and TRBJ1-2, with a possible D match to TRBD1 (6 bases). CDR1 is SGHAT and CDR2 is FQNNGV in the germline V gene. The CDR3 totals 17 residues. The V end was cut by 2 bases, the J end by 6 bases, with 22 bases between.

This clone appeared a single time. The chain carries TRBV28 and TRBJ2-7; perhaps TRBD2 as D (5 bases). The length of the CDR3 is 13 residues. CDR1 and CDR2 (germline): MDHEN, SYDVKM. V was trimmed by 3 bases and J by 7 bases, leaving 13 bases between them. The CDR3 here is CASSLGTRREQYF. DNA of the CDR3: TGTGCCAGCAGTTTGGGAACAAGGAGGGAGCAGTACTTC.

To note about this clone: One end of the junction does not line up with germline, which may come from a read error. The V and J genes are TRBV30 and TRBJ2-1, with D perhaps matching TRBD2 (5 bases). The CDR3 contains 12 residues. Per the germline V gene, CDR1 is GTSNPN and CDR2 is SVGIG (reference sequence). The CDR3 sequence is CAWSAGLDERFF. The CDR3 region has the DNA TGTGCCTGGAGTGCGGGATTGGATGAGCGGTTCTTC.

This rearrangement joins TRBV10-2 to TRBJ2-7; D remains ambiguous. Trimming pared 5 bases from V and 6 bases from J, leaving 14 bases between. Germline-derived CDR1 and CDR2 are WSHSY and SAAADI. The length of the CDR3 is 13 residues. Here the CDR3 reads CASSSTVPAEQYF. CDR3 DNA: TGCGCCAGCAGTAGCACGGTCCCCGCCGAGCAGTACTTC.

This clone has only one observation. J is TRBJ2-7 and V is TRBV3-1 (or the pseudogene TRBV3-2); possibly TRBD2 for D (6 bases). Germline V gene sequence: CDR1 LGHDT, CDR2 YNNKEL (reference sequence). The CDR3 is 12 residues long. The V gene lost 2 bases and the J gene lost 9 bases, with 11 bases spanning the gap. The CDR3 here is CASSQSGSGQYF. The CDR3 DNA reads as TGTGCCAGCAGCCAATCCGGGAGCGGGCAGTACTTC.

The chain recombines TRBV5-6 with TRBJ1-5; the D gene is possibly TRBD1 (5 bases). The CDR3 extends over 13 amino acids. V lost 1 base and J lost 11, with 13 bases in between. Germline V CDR1 and CDR2: SGHDT, YYEEEE. The CDR3 region is CASSLYGGYSQHF. CDR3 DNA: TGTGCCAGCAGCTTGTACGGGGGTTACTCCCAGCATTTT.